These 21 T cell receptor beta chains were sequenced from one sample in a study of blood T cells in healthy people across ages. Alongside a J-beta primer mix, a sample-barcoded 5' primer served in a second PCR lasting 7 to 11 cycles. One entry per CDR3 protein results from TCRdb running MiXCR on the 5' RACE reads. This sample has about 970,000 distinct CDR3 sequences, with roughly 50% found just once. Sequencing was done on a sample of blood. These receptor sequences come from a woman aged 55-70 years in good health.

The chain links TRBV9 to TRBJ2-1; 8 nucleotides line up with TRBD2. TRBJ2-7 matches the DNA end more closely, so the J call is doubtful. Germline V gene lookup returns CDR1 SGDLS and CDR2 YYNGEE. The CDR3 spans 15 residues. The CDR3 DNA sequence: TGTGCCAGCAGCCAGAGCGGGAGAGCCTACAATGAGCAGTACTTC. Its translation is CASSQSGRAYNEQYF.

This chain links TRBV7-9 with TRBJ2-7; tentatively, D is TRBD1 (6 bases). This CDR3 has 12 residues. Deletions cut 5 bases from V and 6 bases from J, with 11 bases between. Germline V CDR1 and CDR2: SEHNR, FQNEAQ (reference sequence). CDR3: CASSPGTIEQYF. The CDR3 DNA reads as TGTGCCAGCAGCCCTGGGACAATCGAGCAGTACTTC.

The chain is built from TRBV20-1 and TRBJ2-3; maybe TRBD2 (6 bases). Germline-derived CDR1 and CDR2 are DFQATT and SNEGSKA (reference sequence). The V end lost 3 bases, the J end lost 4 bases, and 17 bases lay between the germline ends. The CDR3 has 15 residues. CDR3 in amino acids: CSASDASVLPDTQYF. CDR3 nucleotides: TGCAGTGCTAGCGATGCTAGCGTTCTACCAGATACGCAGTATTTT.

In its sample, this clonotype was seen many times. The V and J genes are TRBV2 and TRBJ2-4; D is unclear. The germline gives CDR1 SNHLY, CDR2 FYNNEI. The CDR3 loop spans 15 amino acids. The germline V and J ends were trimmed by 3 bases and 0 bases, with 9 bases remaining between them. The CDR3 loop is CASSDPRLAKNIQYF. The CDR3 DNA reads as TGTGCCAGCAGTGATCCCAGACTAGCCAAAAACATTCAGTACTTC.

The table lists this clonotype with a few counts. The V and J genes are TRBV6-2 or TRBV6-3 and TRBJ2-1; D is ambiguous. This CDR3 has 12 residues. The germline gives CDR1 MNHEY, CDR2 SVGEGT. V lost 2 bases and J lost 15, with 14 bases in between. The CDR3 loop reads CASSYPDHPGFF. The CDR3, as DNA: TGTGCCAGCAGTTACCCGGACCACCCCGGGTTCTTC.

In its sample, this clonotype was seen a few times. The chain is built from TRBV6-2 or TRBV6-3 and TRBJ2-3, with 7 nucleotides matching TRBD2. V gave up 9 bases and J gave up 4 bases; unmatched junction bases: 10. Germline CDR1 reads MNHEY; CDR2 reads SVGEGT. The length of the CDR3 is 14 residues. CDR3 amino acids: CASHVSGIPDTQYF. The DNA for the CDR3 is TGTGCCAGTCATGTAAGCGGGATTCCAGATACGCAGTATTTT.

This clonotype was found a few times. V and J are TRBV12-3 or TRBV12-4 and TRBJ2-1; 10 nucleotides match TRBD2. The CDR3 length is 17 residues. The ends lost 4 bases at V and 7 bases at J; junction bases unmatched: 13. CDR3 sequence: CASSSPLEREGLNEQFF. Written as DNA, the CDR3 is TGTGCCAGCAGTTCCCCCCTAGAGCGGGAGGGCCTTAATGAGCAGTTCTTC.

The chain recombines TRBV3-1 with TRBJ1-5; 7 positions match TRBD1. CDR1 and CDR2 from the germline V gene are LGHDT and YNNKEL (reference sequence). The CDR3 extends over 16 amino acids. Trimming removed 3 bases from V and 1 base from J; junction bases left unmatched: 6. CDR3 region: CASSQHGTASNQPQHF. Here the CDR3 DNA reads TGTGCCAGCAGCCAGCATGGGACAGCCAGCAATCAGCCCCAGCATTTT. The complete variable domain, with remaining parts taken from reference TRBV3-1 and TRBJ1-5, reads DTAVSQTPKYLVTQMGNDKSIKCEQNLGHDTMYWYKQDSKKFLKIMFSYNNKELIINETVPNRFSPKSPDKAHLNLHINSLELGDSAVYFCASSQHGTASNQPQHFGDGTRLSIL.

The J gene is TRBJ2-7, the V gene TRBV15; the match to TRBD2 covers 7 bases. The end of the DNA aligns better with TRBJ2-5, so the J call may be wrong. CDR1 and CDR2 from the germline V gene are LNHNV and YYDKDF (reference sequence). The CDR3 spans 16 residues. Here the CDR3 DNA reads TGTGCCACCAGCAGTTCGGGAGGCCGGGTTAGAAAGACCCAGTACTTC. Amino acids: CATSSSGGRVRKTQYF.

The gene calls are TRBV27 and TRBJ2-1, with D perhaps matching TRBD2 (6 bases). The ends were cut back, 3 bases at V and 3 bases at J, with 15 bases in the middle. Germline CDR1 MNHEY, CDR2 SMNVEV (reference sequence). The CDR3 has 16 residues. The CDR3 DNA reads TGTGCCAGCAGTTTTGGCCTAGCGACCAACTACAATGAGCAGTTCTTC. This codes for CASSFGLATNYNEQFF.

The chain couples TRBV6-5 to TRBJ2-1; 7 positions agree with TRBD2. The germline V gene has CDR1 MNHEY and CDR2 SVGAGI. V shed 8 bases and J 3 bases; nucleotides not matched to a gene: 1. The CDR3 spans 12 residues. In nucleotides, the CDR3 is TGTGCCAGCGGGAGGGTCTACAATGAGCAGTTCTTC. It specifies CASGRVYNEQFF.

This chain connects TRBV28 to TRBJ2-6; D perhaps matches TRBD1 (5 bases). The CDR3 loop spans 18 amino acids. The V and J ends lost 5 bases and 0 bases respectively, with 17 bases between them. The germline gives CDR1 MDHEN, CDR2 SYDVKM. The CDR3 loop reads CASSPYFQGSSGANVLTF. DNA of the CDR3: TGTGCCAGCAGTCCCTATTTCCAGGGTAGCTCTGGGGCCAACGTCCTGACTTTC.

V and J are TRBV24-1 and TRBJ2-3; 13 bases are shared with TRBD2. Losses at the gene ends were 9 bases for V and 5 bases for J; bases not matched to a gene: 1. Germline CDR1 and CDR2: KGHDR and SFDVKD. The CDR3 contains 13 residues. CDR3 loop: CATGTSGIDTQYF. CDR3 DNA: TGTGCCACCGGGACTAGCGGGATAGATACGCAGTATTTT.

The J gene is TRBJ1-2, the V gene TRBV4-1; D is uncertain. V dropped 0 bases and J dropped 0 bases, with 11 bases sitting between them. The CDR3 totals 16 residues. Germline V CDR1 and CDR2: MGHRA, YSYEKL. CDR3 in amino acids: CASSQDRGNPNYGYTF. In DNA form, the CDR3 reads TGCGCCAGCAGCCAAGATCGAGGGAATCCTAACTATGGCTACACCTTC.

This clonotype appeared a single time. J is TRBJ2-7 and V is TRBV2; D tentatively fits TRBD1 or TRBD2 (6 bases each). V was shortened by 8 bases and J by 3 bases, with 14 bases between the two germline ends. The germline V gene has CDR1 SNHLY and CDR2 FYNNEI. The CDR3 has 13 amino acids. CDR3 nucleotide sequence: TGTGCCAGCGGGGGGACAACCGACTACGAGCAGTACTTC. It yields the protein CASGGTTDYEQYF.

The chain has TRBV12-3 or TRBV12-4 and TRBJ2-3; the D is unclear. This CDR3 is 14 amino acids long. V was pared by 7 bases and J by 5 bases, with 16 bases between. CDR3 bases: TGTGCCAGCAAGCCGGGCTTCTCCGGAGATACGCAGTATTTT. Translation gives CASKPGFSGDTQYF.

The rearrangement uses TRBV21-1 and TRBJ2-7; whether TRBD2, the table's D call, matches the DNA was not checked. TRBV21-1 is a recognized pseudogene. CDR3 length: 13 residues. CDR3: CASKGTRNNEQYF. The CDR3 nucleotides are TGTGCCAGCAAGGGGACTAGAAACAATGAGCAGTACTTC.

In this sample, this clonotype turned up a few times. The CDR3 DNA follows: TGTGCCAGCAGCCCTGGGGGACAGGTTGTCATGAACACTGAAGCTTTCTTT. Protein: CASSPGGQVVMNTEAFF. V gene TRBV14 combines with J gene TRBJ1-1, with 8 bases fitting TRBD1. The length of the CDR3 is 17 residues. Germline-derived CDR1 and CDR2 are SGHDN and FVKESK. The V segment lost 4 bases and the J segment 0 bases; nucleotides outside the gene matches: 10.

The gene calls are TRBV18 and TRBJ2-7, with D tentatively TRBD1 (5 bases). CDR3 length: 14 amino acids. Per the germline V gene, CDR1 is KGHSH and CDR2 is LQKENI. Trimming removed 1 base at V and 5 bases at J, with 12 bases between. DNA for the CDR3: TGTGCCAGCTCACCACGGGGCAGCCAAAACGAGCAGTACTTC. Translating gives CASSPRGSQNEQYF. The whole variable domain, remainder taken from reference TRBV18 and TRBJ2-7, is NAGVMQNPRHLVRRRGQEARLRCSPMKGHSHVYWYRQLPEEGLKFMVYLQKENIIDESGMPKERFSAEFPKEGPSILRIQQVVRGDSAAYFCASSPRGSQNEQYFGPGTRLTVT.

The chain combines TRBV15 with TRBJ2-4; maybe TRBD1 (5 bases). The tail of the sequence fits TRBJ2-7 better, so the J call may be wrong. The CDR3 runs 13 residues. Germline CDR1 LNHNV, CDR2 YYDKDF (reference sequence). The CDR3 loop reads CATGARAYNEQYF. CDR3 in DNA: TGTGCCACCGGGGCGAGAGCCTACAACGAGCAGTACTTC.

This clonotype has a single count. The chain links TRBV28 to TRBJ2-1; 15 nucleotides agree with TRBD2. This CDR3 has 19 amino acids. Germline assignment: CDR1 MDHEN and CDR2 SYDVKM. After removal of 2 bases from V and 1 base from J, the junction contained 6 bases not matched to a gene. In DNA form, the CDR3 reads TGTGCCAGCAGTTTACAGGGGGGACTAGCGGGAGGATCCTACAATGAGCAGTTCTTC. Protein product: CASSLQGGLAGGSYNEQFF.